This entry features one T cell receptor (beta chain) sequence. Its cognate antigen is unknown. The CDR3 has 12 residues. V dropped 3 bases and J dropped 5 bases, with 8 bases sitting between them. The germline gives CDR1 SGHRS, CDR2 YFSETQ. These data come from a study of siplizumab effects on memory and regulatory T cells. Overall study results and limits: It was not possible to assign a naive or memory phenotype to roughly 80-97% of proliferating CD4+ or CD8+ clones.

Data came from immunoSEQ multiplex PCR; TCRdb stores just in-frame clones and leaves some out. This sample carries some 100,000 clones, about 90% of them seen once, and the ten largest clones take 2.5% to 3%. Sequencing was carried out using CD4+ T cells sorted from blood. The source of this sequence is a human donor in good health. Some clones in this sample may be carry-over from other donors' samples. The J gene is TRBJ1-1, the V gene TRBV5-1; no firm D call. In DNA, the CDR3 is TGCGCCAGCAGCTCCATAGGGACTGAAGCTTTCTTT. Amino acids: CASSSIGTEAFF.